A selection of T cell receptor beta chains follows, all from one sample in a study of Graves' ophthalmopathy and Graves' hyperthyroidism. TCRdb re-analysed the multiplex PCR reads in MiXCR, keeping a single row per CDR3 protein. The sample shows 650,000 to 900,000 distinct CDR3 sequences, 40% of them seen only once. The sequencing input was peripheral blood. These receptors were taken from an adult man with Graves' ophthalmopathy. Both conserved end residues are part of each CDR3. A D gene is named only where the DNA matches it firmly. Clone size, where shown, is once, few, many, or a class for clones that have expanded.

V	size	D	J	DNA	CDR3
TRBV6-1	once	-	TRBJ2-5	TGTGCCAGCAGTGAAGCGGGCAGGCAACGAGAGACCCAGTACTTC	CASSEAGRQRETQYF
TRBV7-3	-	-	TRBJ2-2	TGTGCCAGCAGCTTAGTACTGCCCGGGGAGCTGTTTTTT	CASSLVLPGELFF
TRBV2	many	TRBD1	TRBJ1-2	TGTGCCAGCAGCATCCGGGGACAGGATGTCGGCTACACCTTC	CASSIRGQDVGYTF
TRBV9	-	-	TRBJ1-6	TGTGCCAGCACCCTACGGTTGGGGACCGGGAGTAGTTCACCCCTCCACTTT	CASTLRLGTGSSSPLHF
TRBV7-4	-	-	TRBJ1-2	TGTGCCAGCAGCTTAGCCCTTGGACGGGGGAAAATGGATGGCTACACCTTC	CASSLALGRGKMDGYTF
TRBV2	many	-	TRBJ1-1	TGTGCCAGCATGGCGAGTGAAGCTTTCTTT	CASMASEAFF
TRBV9	-	-	TRBJ1-1	TGTGCCAGCAGCTTTTCAGGGGACCGGATAGGGAACACTGAAGCTTTCTTT	CASSFSGDRIGNTEAFF
TRBV20-1	few	-	TRBJ1-1	TGCAGTGCTAGAAAAATTCCAGGGGACACTGAAGCTTTCTTT	CSARKIPGDTEAFF
TRBV2	many	-	TRBJ2-7	TGTGCCAGCAGTTACCCGGCGGGGGAGCAGTACTTC	CASSYPAGEQYF
TRBV5-4	-	TRBD2	TRBJ2-6	TGTGCCAGCAGCTTTAGGATTTGGGGACTAGCGGGATCTCCTGGGGCCAACGTCCTGACTTTC	CASSFRIWGLAGSPGANVLTF
TRBV29-1	many	-	TRBJ2-5	TGCAGCGTTTGGACGGTAGAGACCCAGTACTTC	CSVWTVETQYF
TRBV5-1	-	-	TRBJ1-1	TGCGCCAGCAGCTTCAAACACAGGGAAGTGAACACTGAAGCTTTCTTT	CASSFKHREVNTEAFF
TRBV7-9	-	-	TRBJ1-1	TGTGCCAGCAGCTTAGGAGAGCTGAACACTGAAGCTTTCTTT	CASSLGELNTEAFF
TRBV10-3	-	TRBD2	TRBJ2-7	TGTGCCATCAGTGGACCCGGGACTAGCGCATCCTACGAGCAGTACTTC	CAISGPGTSASYEQYF
TRBV29-1	many	TRBD2	TRBJ2-5	TGCAGCGTTCTCTCCACGGGACTAGCGGGAGCGGAGACCCAGTACTTC	CSVLSTGLAGAETQYF
TRBV7-8	-	TRBD1	TRBJ2-5	TGTGCCCGCAGCGCCTCGACAGGGCGAGAGACCCAGTACTTC	CARSASTGRETQYF
TRBV5-8	-	-	TRBJ2-7	TGTGCCAGCAGCTTGGCCCCAGGAGGCGACGAGCAGTACTTC	CASSLAPGGDEQYF
TRBV19	-	-	TRBJ1-5	TGTGCCAGTAGTGGGGGGGCAGGGGTGACGAGCAATCAGCCCCAGCATTTT	CASSGGAGVTSNQPQHF
TRBV25-1	-	-	TRBJ2-2	TGTGCCAGCAGCTTTGTTAACACCGGGGAGCTGTTTTTT	CASSFVNTGELFF
TRBV19	few	-	TRBJ2-5	TGTGCCAGTAGTATAGATCTGGCACAGACTCAAGAGACCCAGTACTTC	CASSIDLAQTQETQYF
TRBV19	-	-	TRBJ1-5	TGTGCCAATAGTATAGGTCAGACGAGCAATCAGCCCCAGCATTTT	CANSIGQTSNQPQHF
TRBV12-3/TRBV12-4	few	-	TRBJ2-5	TGTGCCAGCAGTGCGGCCGAGATTGGGGGGGAGACCCAGTACTTC	CASSAAEIGGETQYF
TRBV9	once	TRBD1	TRBJ2-1	TGTGCCAGCAGCGCACGGACAGGGTTGTTGAATGAGCAGTTCTTC	CASSARTGLLNEQFF
TRBV20-1	-	-	TRBJ1-6	TGCAGTGCTAGCTTGGACAGCAATTCACCCCTCCACTTT	CSASLDSNSPLHF
TRBV13	-	TRBD1	TRBJ2-1	TGCGCCAGCAGCCGTGGACAGGGGAAAACGGGTGAGCAGTTCTTC	CASSRGQGKTGEQFF
TRBV6-6	-	-	TRBJ2-5	TGTGCCAGCAGTTACGGTCTAGCGAAGACTGTGGGGCGAGAGACCCAGTACTTC	CASSYGLAKTVGRETQYF
TRBV24-1	few	TRBD1	TRBJ1-5	TGTGCCAGCAGTGGAATGGGACAGCCCAATCAGCCCCAGCATTTT	CASSGMGQPNQPQHF
TRBV4-2	few	-	TRBJ2-7	TGTGCCAGCAGCCAAGATCAGGCGGGCAGGGTTAGCGACGAGCAGTACTTC	CASSQDQAGRVSDEQYF
TRBV2	many	-	TRBJ2-5	TGTGCCACCTTGAGAGGGATCCAAGAGACCCAGTACTTC	CATLRGIQETQYF